Listed below are T cell receptor beta chains from one sample, sequenced in a study of shared clonotypes between healthy human individuals. This table comes from immunoSEQ multiplex PCR, and its TCRdb copy is limited to in-frame clones, with some not included. In the table there are about 640,000 clones, 60% to 80% of which are singletons. The sequenced sample consisted of memory CD4+ T cells sorted from blood. Source of these receptors: a woman aged 25 to 45 in good health. Each CDR3 is given with its conserved first and last residue. Each record gives: clone size, J gene, D gene, V gene, CDR3 DNA, CDR3 protein. D genes are given only for firm matches. Size values are once, few and many counts, or a class for expanded clones, and some rows have none.

abundance: .
j_gene: TRBJ2-7
d_gene: TRBD2
v_gene: TRBV15
CDR3nt: TGTGCCACCAGCAGTCTACTAGCGGGAAACGAGCAGTACTTC
CDR3aa: CATSSLLAGNEQYF

abundance: .
j_gene: TRBJ2-7
d_gene: .
v_gene: TRBV4-1
CDR3nt: TGCGCCAGCAGCCAACCGTCCCAGGGAAACGAGCAGTACTTC
CDR3aa: CASSQPSQGNEQYF

abundance: .
j_gene: TRBJ2-7
d_gene: TRBD2
v_gene: TRBV10-1
CDR3nt: TGCGCCAGCAGTGAGTCTCTGGGGCTAGCGGGAGTGCAGTACTTC
CDR3aa: CASSESLGLAGVQYF

abundance: .
j_gene: TRBJ2-1
d_gene: TRBD2
v_gene: TRBV7-9
CDR3nt: TGTGCCAGCAGCCCTAGCGGGAGTCGAAATGAGCAGTTCTTC
CDR3aa: CASSPSGSRNEQFF

abundance: once
j_gene: TRBJ1-5
d_gene: .
v_gene: TRBV6-1
CDR3nt: TGTGCCAGCAGGGGTGATACCGCGGGTCAGCCCCAGCATTTT
CDR3aa: CASRGDTAGQPQHF

abundance: .
j_gene: TRBJ2-1
d_gene: TRBD1
v_gene: TRBV2
CDR3nt: TGTGCCAGCAGTGACCGACAGGGTTGGGTGGATGAGCAGTTCTTC
CDR3aa: CASSDRQGWVDEQFF

abundance: .
j_gene: TRBJ2-1
d_gene: .
v_gene: TRBV5-1
CDR3nt: TGCGCCACCAAGGACCCAGGGTTCCATGAGCAGTTCTTC
CDR3aa: CATKDPGFHEQFF

abundance: .
j_gene: TRBJ1-1
d_gene: .
v_gene: TRBV11-2
CDR3nt: TGTGCCAGCAGCTCCCAGCGGGATGCTGAAGCTTTCTTT
CDR3aa: CASSSQRDAEAFF

abundance: .
j_gene: TRBJ2-2
d_gene: TRBD2
v_gene: TRBV19
CDR3nt: TGTGCCAGTAGTATAGGGGGACTAGCGGGAGTAACACCCGGGGAGCTGTTTTTT
CDR3aa: CASSIGGLAGVTPGELFF

abundance: many
j_gene: TRBJ2-5
d_gene: .
v_gene: TRBV28
CDR3nt: TGTGCCAGCAGTTTCCCGGGGGCGCGGGAGACCCAGTACTTC
CDR3aa: CASSFPGARETQYF

abundance: few
j_gene: TRBJ1-4
d_gene: TRBD1
v_gene: TRBV4-2
CDR3nt: TGTGCCAGCAGCCCGGGACAGGGGCCAACTAATGAAAAACTGTTTTTT
CDR3aa: CASSPGQGPTNEKLFF

abundance: few
j_gene: TRBJ2-7
d_gene: TRBD1
v_gene: TRBV7-8
CDR3nt: TGTGCCAGCAGCCTTAGGGACAGGATGTACGAGCAGTACTTC
CDR3aa: CASSLRDRMYEQYF

abundance: few
j_gene: TRBJ2-1
d_gene: .
v_gene: TRBV5-1
CDR3nt: TGCGCCAGCAGCTTGGCGTCTAGCGCATACAATGAGCAGTTCTTC
CDR3aa: CASSLASSAYNEQFF

abundance: .
j_gene: TRBJ2-3
d_gene: TRBD2
v_gene: TRBV27
CDR3nt: TGTGCCAGCAGTCCTGGACTAGCGGGAGTAGATACGCAGTATTTT
CDR3aa: CASSPGLAGVDTQYF

abundance: .
j_gene: TRBJ2-7
d_gene: .
v_gene: TRBV4-2
CDR3nt: TGTGCCAGCAGCAGGGCCGGGAGCCTCGGCTACGAGCAGTACTTC
CDR3aa: CASSRAGSLGYEQYF

abundance: .
j_gene: TRBJ2-1
d_gene: TRBD2
v_gene: TRBV5-1
CDR3nt: TGCGCCAGCAGTTATTCTAGCGGGAGGGTAAATGAGCAGTTCTTC
CDR3aa: CASSYSSGRVNEQFF

abundance: .
j_gene: TRBJ1-1
d_gene: TRBD1
v_gene: TRBV19
CDR3nt: TGTGCCAGTAGGCGACAGGGGCAAGGATCTGAAGCTTTCTTT
CDR3aa: CASRRQGQGSEAFF

abundance: .
j_gene: TRBJ1-1
d_gene: .
v_gene: TRBV10-2
CDR3nt: TGCGCCAGCAGCGGCCAAGGCTCGAACACTGAAGCTTTCTTT
CDR3aa: CASSGQGSNTEAFF

abundance: many
j_gene: TRBJ2-7
d_gene: TRBD1
v_gene: TRBV4-1
CDR3nt: TGCGCCAGCAGCCTTAAACAGGGGGGCCCCTACGAGCAGTACTTC
CDR3aa: CASSLKQGGPYEQYF

abundance: .
j_gene: TRBJ1-5
d_gene: .
v_gene: TRBV5-1
CDR3nt: TGCGCCAGCAGCACTACCGGGGGCCATAATCAGCCCCAGCATTTT
CDR3aa: CASSTTGGHNQPQHF

abundance: .
j_gene: TRBJ2-7
d_gene: .
v_gene: TRBV13
CDR3nt: TGTGCCAGCAGTGAACAGGCTTGCGGGAACCACGAGCAGTACTTC
CDR3aa: CASSEQACGNHEQYF

abundance: .
j_gene: TRBJ2-7
d_gene: .
v_gene: TRBV29-1
CDR3nt: TGCAGCGTTGGGGACGGGAGCTCCTACGAGCAGTACTTC
CDR3aa: CSVGDGSSYEQYF

abundance: few
j_gene: TRBJ2-2
d_gene: TRBD2
v_gene: TRBV4-2
CDR3nt: TGTGCCAGCAGCCAAGATCCTAGCGGGAGGTTCCGGTCCACCGGGGAGCTGTTTTTT
CDR3aa: CASSQDPSGRFRSTGELFF

abundance: many
j_gene: TRBJ1-1
d_gene: .
v_gene: TRBV28
CDR3nt: TGTGCCAGCAGTCCACCGGCGAACACTGAAGCTTTCTTT
CDR3aa: CASSPPANTEAFF

abundance: .
j_gene: TRBJ1-1
d_gene: .
v_gene: TRBV19
CDR3nt: TGTGCCAGTAGTACCTATGGGGTTGGGAACACTGAAGCTTTCTTT
CDR3aa: CASSTYGVGNTEAFF

abundance: .
j_gene: TRBJ2-2
d_gene: TRBD1
v_gene: TRBV5-6
CDR3nt: TGTGCCAGCAGGACCGGGACAGGGGTTACCGGGGAGCTGTTTTTT
CDR3aa: CASRTGTGVTGELFF

abundance: many
j_gene: TRBJ1-2
d_gene: .
v_gene: TRBV29-1
CDR3nt: TGCAGCGTTGAGGCCATTAACTATGGCTACACCTTC
CDR3aa: CSVEAINYGYTF

abundance: few
j_gene: TRBJ2-7
d_gene: .
v_gene: TRBV19
CDR3nt: TGTGCCAGTAGGGCGGGACAGTTCTCCTACGAGCAGTACTTC
CDR3aa: CASRAGQFSYEQYF

abundance: .
j_gene: TRBJ1-5
d_gene: TRBD1
v_gene: TRBV27
CDR3nt: TGTGCCAGCAGCCTTCAGGGGGGTCGTCAGCCCCAGCATTTT
CDR3aa: CASSLQGGRQPQHF

abundance: .
j_gene: TRBJ2-7
d_gene: .
v_gene: TRBV6-6
CDR3nt: TGTGCCAGCAGTTACTCCGGCAGCTACGAGCAGTACTTC
CDR3aa: CASSYSGSYEQYF

abundance: .
j_gene: TRBJ1-5
d_gene: .
v_gene: TRBV19
CDR3nt: TGTGCCAGTCGTGCCTTTACGGGGCCCGAGGTTAATTTCACTCAGCCCCAGCATTTT
CDR3aa: CASRAFTGPEVNFTQPQHF

abundance: once
j_gene: TRBJ1-1
d_gene: TRBD1
v_gene: TRBV5-4
CDR3nt: TGTGCCAGCAGCGTGGAAGCCGGGACAGGACCAGCTTTCTTT
CDR3aa: CASSVEAGTGPAFF

abundance: .
j_gene: TRBJ2-5
d_gene: .
v_gene: TRBV29-1
CDR3nt: TGCAGCGCCCAGACAGGGAGGGAAGAGACCCAGTACTTC
CDR3aa: CSAQTGREETQYF

abundance: .
j_gene: TRBJ2-7
d_gene: .
v_gene: TRBV2
CDR3nt: TGTGCCAGCAGTGAGAACGGCTTGGGGCAGTACTTC
CDR3aa: CASSENGLGQYF

abundance: .
j_gene: TRBJ1-1
d_gene: .
v_gene: TRBV27
CDR3nt: TGTGCCAGCACCCGGGACGGGAACACTGAAGCTTTCTTT
CDR3aa: CASTRDGNTEAFF

abundance: .
j_gene: TRBJ2-3
d_gene: TRBD2
v_gene: TRBV5-5
CDR3nt: TGTGCCAGCAGCCCTCTAAGCGGGACTCTAAGCACAGATACGCAGTATTTT
CDR3aa: CASSPLSGTLSTDTQYF

abundance: .
j_gene: TRBJ2-3
d_gene: .
v_gene: TRBV5-1
CDR3nt: TGCGCCAGCAGCTTGGGGGGACTGGCGGGGATCACAGATACGCAGTATTTT
CDR3aa: CASSLGGLAGITDTQYF

abundance: .
j_gene: TRBJ1-5
d_gene: .
v_gene: TRBV19
CDR3nt: TGTGCCAGTAGTCCCTTGGGGGGTCAGCCCCAGCATTTT
CDR3aa: CASSPLGGQPQHF

abundance: .
j_gene: TRBJ2-3
d_gene: .
v_gene: TRBV6-1
CDR3nt: TGTGCCAGCAGTGAAGACCGAAACACAGATACGCAGTATTTT
CDR3aa: CASSEDRNTDTQYF

abundance: many
j_gene: TRBJ2-3
d_gene: .
v_gene: TRBV6-4
CDR3nt: TGTGCCAGCAGTGAGGGCGGTAGCACAGATACGCAGTATTTT
CDR3aa: CASSEGGSTDTQYF

abundance: .
j_gene: TRBJ1-5
d_gene: .
v_gene: TRBV5-1
CDR3nt: TGCGCCAGCAGCTTGGGAGGGAGCAATCAGCCCCAGCATTTT
CDR3aa: CASSLGGSNQPQHF

abundance: .
j_gene: TRBJ2-7
d_gene: TRBD2
v_gene: TRBV28
CDR3nt: TGTGCCAGCAGTCCCCCCCCGGGACTAGCGGGTTACGAGCAGTACTTC
CDR3aa: CASSPPPGLAGYEQYF

abundance: .
j_gene: TRBJ1-2
d_gene: .
v_gene: TRBV19
CDR3nt: TGTGCCAGTAGAGTCGGACCTGGGGACTATGGCTACACCTTC
CDR3aa: CASRVGPGDYGYTF

abundance: .
j_gene: TRBJ1-4
d_gene: TRBD1
v_gene: TRBV9
CDR3nt: TGTGCCAGCAGCGCGACAGGGGGCGCGGGGGAAAAACTGTTTTTT
CDR3aa: CASSATGGAGEKLFF

abundance: .
j_gene: TRBJ2-7
d_gene: .
v_gene: TRBV29-1
CDR3nt: TGCAGCGTTGTAATCCCGCAGGGGAGGTACGAGCAGTACTTC
CDR3aa: CSVVIPQGRYEQYF

abundance: .
j_gene: TRBJ2-7
d_gene: TRBD2
v_gene: TRBV28
CDR3nt: TGTGCCAGCAGTTTCCTTGGCGGGAGTAGACACGAGCAGTACTTC
CDR3aa: CASSFLGGSRHEQYF

abundance: .
j_gene: TRBJ2-2
d_gene: TRBD2
v_gene: TRBV27
CDR3nt: TGTGCCAGCAGTTTCCAGGGACTAGCGGGAGGAGGGGAGCTGTTTTTT
CDR3aa: CASSFQGLAGGGELFF

abundance: once
j_gene: TRBJ1-2
d_gene: TRBD1
v_gene: TRBV19
CDR3nt: TGTGCCAGTAGTATTTTGGGGACAGGGAATAACTATGGCTACACCTTC
CDR3aa: CASSILGTGNNYGYTF

abundance: .
j_gene: TRBJ2-5
d_gene: .
v_gene: TRBV28
CDR3nt: TGTGCCAGCAGCCTCGCGGGGGCCTCCCAAGAGACCCAGTACTTC
CDR3aa: CASSLAGASQETQYF

abundance: .
j_gene: TRBJ1-1
d_gene: .
v_gene: TRBV27
CDR3nt: TGTGCCAGCACCCGATCACAGGGCCACACTGAAGCTTTCTTT
CDR3aa: CASTRSQGHTEAFF

abundance: .
j_gene: TRBJ1-1
d_gene: TRBD1
v_gene: TRBV6-5
CDR3nt: TGTGCCAGCACCTCCGGACAGGGGATTAAAGTAGGAGCTTTCTTT
CDR3aa: CASTSGQGIKVGAFF

abundance: .
j_gene: TRBJ2-1
d_gene: .
v_gene: TRBV10-2
CDR3nt: TGCGCCACCGGGACTTACAATGAGCAGTTCTTC
CDR3aa: CATGTYNEQFF

abundance: .
j_gene: TRBJ1-2
d_gene: .
v_gene: TRBV5-1
CDR3nt: TGCGCCAGCAGCTTGGACAGGGTAGGGGATGGCTACACCTTC
CDR3aa: CASSLDRVGDGYTF

abundance: few
j_gene: TRBJ1-1
d_gene: .
v_gene: TRBV10-3
CDR3nt: TGTGCCATCAGTGAGTGGTTGAACACTGAAGCTTTCTTT
CDR3aa: CAISEWLNTEAFF

abundance: .
j_gene: TRBJ1-5
d_gene: .
v_gene: TRBV28
CDR3nt: TGTGCCAGCAGTTCAGGGTTCAATCAGCCCCAGCATTTT
CDR3aa: CASSSGFNQPQHF

abundance: .
j_gene: TRBJ2-5
d_gene: .
v_gene: TRBV5-1
CDR3nt: TGCGCCAGCAGCTTGGGAAGCGCTCAAGAGACCCAGTACTTC
CDR3aa: CASSLGSAQETQYF

abundance: .
j_gene: TRBJ1-2
d_gene: .
v_gene: TRBV19
CDR3nt: TGTGCCAGTAGGGGCGGCAGGGTGAACTATGGCTACACCTTC
CDR3aa: CASRGGRVNYGYTF

abundance: .
j_gene: TRBJ1-1
d_gene: .
v_gene: TRBV28
CDR3nt: TGTGCCAGCAGTTTCTCGAACCCCAGCGGGAGTGAAGCTTTCTTT
CDR3aa: CASSFSNPSGSEAFF

abundance: .
j_gene: TRBJ1-4
d_gene: TRBD1
v_gene: TRBV5-1
CDR3nt: TGCGCCAGCAGGGTCAGGGGGCTTTCAACTAATGAAAAACTGTTTTTT
CDR3aa: CASRVRGLSTNEKLFF

abundance: .
j_gene: TRBJ2-1
d_gene: .
v_gene: TRBV19
CDR3nt: TGTGCCTCCTACACCTACAATGAGCAGTTCTTC
CDR3aa: CASYTYNEQFF